This is a list of T cell receptor beta chains from one sample in a study of blood T cell repertoires in COVID-19. Repertoires were generated with immunoSEQ multiplex PCR, while TCRdb's copy carries only in-frame clones and drops some. The data hold 90,000 or so clones, with 75% to 90% observed a single time. Sample: peripheral blood. The source is a human donor in a cohort sampled during active COVID-19. Both conserved end residues are part of each CDR3. A D gene is named only where the DNA matches it firmly. Expanded clones get a size class; other rows say once, few or many, or leave the size out.

D	J	V	size	DNA	CDR3
-	TRBJ1-2	TRBV29-1	-	TGCAGCGTTGACCGGTCCTATGGCTACACCTTC	CSVDRSYGYTF
TRBD1	TRBJ1-1	TRBV4-2	-	TGTGCCAGCAGCCAAGTGATGACAGGGGTGAACACTGAAGCTTTCTTT	CASSQVMTGVNTEAFF
-	TRBJ1-4	TRBV29-1	few	TGCAGCGTTGACAGGTTGGCTAATGAAAAACTGTTTTTT	CSVDRLANEKLFF
-	TRBJ2-5	TRBV9	-	TGTGCCAGCAGCGTAGGCCCCGCCAGTCAAGAGACCCAGTACTTC	CASSVGPASQETQYF
-	TRBJ1-5	TRBV5-8	-	TGTGCCAGCAGCTTGGACAGGTTCAGCAATCAGCCCCAGCATTTT	CASSLDRFSNQPQHF
-	TRBJ2-1	TRBV5-6	-	TGTGCCAGCAGCTTGGGACATATCTACAATGAGCAGTTCTTC	CASSLGHIYNEQFF
TRBD1	TRBJ2-3	TRBV6-1	-	TGTGCCAGCAGTGGGGAAAGGACAGGTAGCACAGATACGCAGTATTTT	CASSGERTGSTDTQYF
TRBD1	TRBJ2-1	TRBV14	-	TGTGCCAGCAGCCAAACTAGGGCAGGGGGCAGTGAGCAGTTCTTC	CASSQTRAGGSEQFF
-	TRBJ2-3	TRBV30	-	TGTGCCTGGAGGGGGGGTATAACCACAGATACGCAGTATTTT	CAWRGGITTDTQYF
-	TRBJ2-6	TRBV10-3	-	TGTGCCATCAGTGATAACTCTGGGGCCAACGTCCTGACTTTC	CAISDNSGANVLTF
-	TRBJ1-3	TRBV13	-	TGTGCCAGCAGCTACGGACAGCGCTCTGGAAACACCATATATTTT	CASSYGQRSGNTIYF
TRBD2	TRBJ2-5	TRBV18	-	TGTGCCAGCTCCGGACTAGCCCAAGAGACCCAGTACTTC	CASSGLAQETQYF
TRBD1	TRBJ2-7	TRBV12-3/TRBV12-4	few	TGTGCCAGCAGAGACAGGGCAGGGGTCGAGCAGTACTTC	CASRDRAGVEQYF
TRBD1	TRBJ1-6	TRBV4-1	once	TGCGCCAGCAGCCCAACAGACCCACAGGGGGGATTGGATTCACCCCTCCACTTT	CASSPTDPQGGLDSPLHF
-	TRBJ2-1	TRBV6-5	-	TGTGCCAGCAGCCCGGACAGAAACAGATACAATGAGCAGTTCTTC	CASSPDRNRYNEQFF
-	TRBJ1-2	TRBV30	-	TGTGCCTGGAGTGTATCGTGGCTAGGGGGAAAAAGTGACACCTTC	CAWSVSWLGGKSDTF
TRBD1	TRBJ2-5	TRBV19	-	TGTGCCAGCAGGGGACAGGCCTACCAAGAGACCCAGTACTTC	CASRGQAYQETQYF
TRBD2	TRBJ2-3	TRBV30	-	TGTGCCTGGAGCACAGTGATAGCGGGCGAATACTCTAGCACAGATACGCAGTATTTT	CAWSTVIAGEYSSTDTQYF
-	TRBJ1-4	TRBV7-2	-	TGTGCCAGCAGCTTGGCAGGGGATAATGAAAAACTGTTTTTT	CASSLAGDNEKLFF
TRBD1	TRBJ1-3	TRBV19	-	TGTGCCAGTAGTACCACAGGGGGCTCTGGAAACACCATATATTTT	CASSTTGGSGNTIYF
-	TRBJ1-2	TRBV4-1	few	TGCGCCAGCAGCCAAGTAGCGGACCTTGGCTACACCTTC	CASSQVADLGYTF
TRBD1	TRBJ2-2	TRBV28	-	TGTGCCAGCACCGTGGGGGGACAGGGCACCGGGGAGCTGTTTTTT	CASTVGGQGTGELFF
TRBD1	TRBJ1-5	TRBV28	-	TGTGCCAGCAGTAAGCGGACAGGGCGAGACGATCAGCCCCAGCATTTT	CASSKRTGRDDQPQHF
TRBD1	TRBJ1-5	TRBV6-2/TRBV6-3	-	TGTGCCAGCAGTAACCCTGGGACAGGGGCTCAGCCCCAGCATTTT	CASSNPGTGAQPQHF
-	TRBJ1-1	TRBV5-1	-	TGCGCCAGCAGCTTGGGGACATGGGGCACTGAAGCTTTCTTT	CASSLGTWGTEAFF
TRBD1	TRBJ1-6	TRBV7-3	-	TGTGCCAGCAGTCAAAATCCCGGGACAGCAAATTCACCCCTCCACTTT	CASSQNPGTANSPLHF
TRBD1	TRBJ2-3	TRBV11-3	-	TGTGCCAGCAGCCAACAGGGGGGTACAGATACGCAGTATTTT	CASSQQGGTDTQYF
TRBD1	TRBJ2-6	TRBV28	-	TGTGCCAGCAGGGGTCAGGGACAGGGGTACTCTGGGGCCAACGTCCTGACTTTC	CASRGQGQGYSGANVLTF
-	TRBJ1-1	TRBV30	-	TGTGCCTGGACCCAGGGGAGGGCTGGTACTGAAGCTTTCTTT	CAWTQGRAGTEAFF
-	TRBJ1-1	TRBV2	-	TGTGCCAGCAGTGAACAGGGCTTTGAAGCTTTCTTT	CASSEQGFEAFF
-	TRBJ1-2	TRBV28	-	TGTGCCATTAGCGTTCCGACAACCTATGGCTACACCTTC	CAISVPTTYGYTF
-	TRBJ1-1	TRBV28	-	TGTGCCAGCAGTGTTACAGTGAACACTGAAGCTTTCTTT	CASSVTVNTEAFF
TRBD2	TRBJ2-1	TRBV9	-	TGTGCCAGCAGCGAGAACCACGTCAGCGGGAGCTCCTACAATGAGCAGTTCTTC	CASSENHVSGSSYNEQFF
-	TRBJ2-5	TRBV18	-	TGTGCCAGCTCACTTCGGGCAGGGCGAGAGACCCAGTACTTC	CASSLRAGRETQYF
TRBD1	TRBJ2-1	TRBV9	-	TGTGCCAGCAGCGTAGAAGCCAGACAGGGGGTCAATGAGCAGTTCTTC	CASSVEARQGVNEQFF